The source of this T cell receptor beta chain is a study of blood T cell repertoires in COVID-19. Study background: T cells, B-cell-depleted T cells, or PBMCs supplied cDNA or gDNA.

V dropped 4 bases and J dropped 3 bases, with 15 bases sitting between them. From germline, CDR1 is ENHRY and CDR2 SYGVKD. The CDR3 has 15 amino acids. The data were produced by immunoSEQ multiplex PCR, yet TCRdb's version contains in-frame clones alone and is incomplete. The table includes roughly 170,000 clones, 85% detected once. Seattle patients were enrolled while actively infected and followed longitudinally. Sequenced input: peripheral blood. This sequence was found in a woman aged 50 to 60 with COVID-19, enrolled during active disease. The chain couples TRBV10-3 to TRBJ1-1; maybe TRBD1 (6 bases). In DNA, the CDR3 is TGTGCCATCAGTGGTGGACAGCCCAGGGACACTGAAGCTTTCTTT. Translation: CAISGGQPRDTEAFF.